One sample yielded the 30 T cell receptor beta chains listed below, sequenced in a study of blood T cell repertoires in COVID-19. Assay: immunoSEQ multiplex PCR; the TCRdb copy retains only in-frame clones and omits some. The table includes around 300,000 clones, 88% detected once. Sequencing was performed on peripheral blood. These receptors all come from a woman between 50 and 59 years old with active or convalescent COVID-19.

The rearrangement links TRBV27 to TRBJ2-5; 7 positions match TRBD2. CDR1 is MNHEY, CDR2 SMNVEV, per germline (reference sequence). The CDR3 runs to 14 residues. The J segment lost 2 bases and the V segment lost 3 bases, leaving 3 bases of the junction unmatched. The CDR3 DNA reads as TGTGCCAGCAGTTTCTGGGGGGGTCAAGAGACCCAGTACTTC. This codes for CASSFWGGQETQYF.

The V and J genes are TRBV3-1 (or the pseudogene TRBV3-2) and TRBJ2-7; the match to TRBD1 covers 7 bases. CDR3 length equals 14 residues. CDR1 is LGHDT, CDR2 YNNKEL, per germline (reference sequence). The V segment lost 1 base and the J segment 3 bases; nucleotides outside the gene matches: 3. The CDR3 DNA follows: TGTGCCAGCAGCCAAGGGACAGGCTTCTACGAGCAGTACTTC. Encoded protein: CASSQGTGFYEQYF.

This clone was seen at least ten times. The chain joins TRBV4-1 to TRBJ1-2; 8 bases agree with TRBD1. The CDR3 spans 14 residues. Trimming at V came to 3 bases and at J to 9 bases, leaving 9 bases not matched to a gene. CDR1 and CDR2 (germline): MGHRA, YSYEKL. Written as DNA, the CDR3 is TGCGCCAGCAGCCAGGAAGGACAGGGACGGCGCTACACCTTC. Translating gives CASSQEGQGRRYTF.

The chain employs TRBV3-1 (or the pseudogene TRBV3-2) and TRBJ2-1; 11 bases line up with TRBD2. V was clipped by 6 bases and J by 5 bases; unmatched bases: 9. Germline V gene data show CDR1 as LGHDT and CDR2 as YNNKEL (reference sequence). This CDR3 contains 16 residues. CDR3 bases: TGTGCCAGCAGATTAGCGGGGGGGGTCCATCACAATGAGCAGTTCTTC. Its translation is CASRLAGGVHHNEQFF.

This chain links TRBV4-1 with TRBJ1-5, with a weak D call TRBD1 (5 bases). Trimming took off 1 base at V and 6 bases at J, with 16 bases between the two ends. The CDR3 has 16 amino acids. CDR1 is MGHRA, CDR2 YSYEKL, per germline. The CDR3 loop reads CASSQAFGGVTQPQHF. The DNA for the CDR3 is TGCGCCAGCAGCCAAGCTTTTGGGGGGGTCACTCAGCCCCAGCATTTT.

The chain couples TRBV28 to TRBJ2-3; D may be TRBD2 (5 bases). This CDR3 is built from 15 residues. Trimming cost V 7 bases and J 0 bases, with 14 bases left between them. CDR1 is MDHEN and CDR2 is SYDVKM in the germline V gene. The CDR3: CASIEQLASTDTQYF. CDR3 in DNA: TGTGCCAGCATAGAACAGCTAGCTAGCACAGATACGCAGTATTTT.

The chain joins TRBV4-1 to TRBJ1-1, with D possibly being TRBD1 (6 bases). Germline V gives CDR1 MGHRA, CDR2 YSYEKL. This CDR3 has 16 residues. V lost 6 bases and J lost 1, with 18 bases in between. As DNA, the CDR3 is TGCGCCAGCAGTCTCACAGGGCAGGGACGGAACACTGAAGCTTTCTTT. It translates to CASSLTGQGRNTEAFF.

This clone came up a few times. The V gene is TRBV27, the J gene TRBJ2-7, with 7 nucleotides matching TRBD2. This CDR3 region has 13 residues. Unmatched junction bases numbered 6, after V lost 8 bases and J lost 2 bases. The germline CDR1 and CDR2 sequences are MNHEY and SMNVEV (reference sequence). DNA of the CDR3: TGTGCCAGCGCCGGGACTACTGCCTACGAGCAGTACTTC. The encoded protein is CASAGTTAYEQYF.

The rearrangement joins TRBV28 to TRBJ2-2, with D unclear. CDR3 length equals 15 residues. Germline V gene data show CDR1 as MDHEN and CDR2 as SYDVKM. The ends were cut back, 3 bases at V and 4 bases at J, with 12 bases in the middle. This CDR3 is CASSFQRSSTGELFF. The CDR3 coding sequence is TGTGCCAGCAGTTTTCAGAGGTCGAGCACCGGGGAGCTGTTTTTT.

This chain joins TRBV3-1 (or the pseudogene TRBV3-2) and TRBJ2-1; perhaps TRBD1 as D (5 bases). The CDR3 loop spans 15 amino acids. Germline V gene sequence: CDR1 LGHDT, CDR2 YNNKEL (reference sequence). V was cut by 6 bases and J by 6 bases, with 18 bases left in between. The CDR3 bases are TGTGCCAGCAGTCAGAAGCTAATAAGGGGCAATGAGCAGTTCTTC. It yields the protein CASSQKLIRGNEQFF.

This clone has just one count. The gene calls are TRBV7-2 and TRBJ2-1; 7 bases align to TRBD2. The CDR3 runs to 15 residues. The V and J ends lost 2 bases and 7 bases, in that order; junction bases with no gene match: 8. Germline lookup yields CDR1 SGHTA and CDR2 FQGNSA. The CDR3 sequence: CASSLRGRARNEQFF. Written as DNA, the CDR3 is TGTGCCAGCAGCTTACGAGGGAGGGCCAGGAATGAGCAGTTCTTC.

This chain uses TRBV27 with TRBJ1-3; 7 bases align to TRBD1. Germline CDR1 and CDR2: MNHEY and SMNVEV (reference sequence). Germline trimming cut 5 bases from V and 4 bases from J; bases unmatched to any gene: 11. This CDR3 comprises 16 residues. CDR3 residues: CASSPPRGRKGNTIYF. The CDR3 region has the DNA TGTGCCAGCAGTCCCCCTAGGGGGCGTAAGGGAAACACCATATATTTT.

This clone was counted once. The gene calls are TRBV4-2 and TRBJ2-7, with D perhaps TRBD2 (6 bases). Between the trimmed V and J ends, which lost 1 base and 4 bases, there was a span of 14 bases. The CDR3 runs to 15 residues. CDR1 and CDR2 (germline): LGHNA, YNFKEQ. CDR3 loop: CASSQVGTGVYEQYF. The CDR3, as DNA: TGTGCCAGCAGCCAAGTCGGAACGGGGGTTTACGAGCAGTACTTC.

The V and J genes are TRBV11-2 and TRBJ1-4; D remains ambiguous. CDR1 SGHAT and CDR2 FQNNGV come from the germline V gene. The CDR3 covers 13 residues. The V gene lost 4 bases and the J gene lost 5 bases, with 8 bases spanning the gap. The CDR3 sequence is CASSSLVNEKLFF. The CDR3 DNA reads as TGTGCCAGCAGCTCGTTAGTAAATGAAAAACTGTTTTTT.

The chain carries TRBV27 and TRBJ2-1; possible D gene TRBD2, 5 bases. The V gene lost 7 bases and the J gene lost 8 bases, with 15 bases spanning the gap. Germline lookup yields CDR1 MNHEY and CDR2 SMNVEV (reference sequence). The CDR3 is made up of 13 amino acids. CDR3 sequence reads: CASTPSIMDEQFF. The CDR3 DNA follows: TGTGCCAGCACCCCTAGCATCATGGATGAGCAGTTCTTC.

This clone was counted between two and nine times. The chain employs TRBV19 and TRBJ2-7, with D maybe TRBD1 (5 bases). V was clipped by 6 bases and J by 8 bases, with 20 bases between them. CDR3 length: 14 amino acids. Germline values: CDR1 LNHDA, CDR2 SQIVND (reference sequence). The CDR3 DNA reads as TGTGCCAGTAGGCAAACAACCCGACAGAACCAGCAGTACTTC. Encoded protein: CASRQTTRQNQQYF.

The V call is TRBV14, the J call TRBJ2-3, with D perhaps matching TRBD1 (6 bases). The length of the CDR3 is 14 residues. The germline CDR1 and CDR2 sequences are SGHDN and FVKESK. Trimming pared 6 bases from V and 0 bases from J, leaving 10 bases between. The CDR3 DNA reads as TGTGCCAGCAGTGGGACAAGGAGCACAGATACGCAGTATTTT. Amino acids: CASSGTRSTDTQYF.

The chain joins TRBV5-6 to TRBJ2-7; 8 nucleotides align to TRBD1. From germline, CDR1 is SGHDT and CDR2 YYEEEE. The CDR3 runs to 14 residues. V was clipped by 4 bases and J by 4 bases; unmatched bases: 7. The CDR3 DNA reads TGTGCCAGCAGCCGGGACAGGCCTTTTTACGAGCAGTACTTC. This gives the protein CASSRDRPFYEQYF.

This clone appeared a few times. This chain joins TRBV5-4 and TRBJ2-3; D might be TRBD1 (6 bases). Germline lookup yields CDR1 SGHNT and CDR2 YYREEE (reference sequence). The CDR3 runs to 15 residues. The V gene lost 4 bases and the J gene lost 2 bases, with 14 bases spanning the gap. The CDR3 reads CASSPTWTATDTQYF. As DNA, the CDR3 is TGTGCCAGCAGCCCAACCTGGACAGCCACAGATACGCAGTATTTT. Full variable domain (rest looked up from reference TRBV5-4 and TRBJ2-3): ETGVTQSPTHLIKTRGQQVTLRCSSQSGHNTVSWYQQALGQGPQFIFQYYREEENGRGNFPPRFSGLQFPNYSSELNVNALELDDSALYLCASSPTWTATDTQYFGPGTRLTVL.

This chain uses TRBV7-2 with TRBJ1-2; a weak D match, TRBD1 (5 bases). This CDR3 has 13 amino acids. Trimming shortened V by 1 base and J by 8 bases, and 11 bases separated the two germline ends. Germline V gene lookup returns CDR1 SGHTA and CDR2 FQGNSA. The CDR3 sequence: CASSLGQGLGYTF. For the CDR3, the DNA is TGTGCCAGCAGCTTAGGGCAGGGTTTAGGCTACACCTTC. The full variable domain, completed using reference TRBV7-2 and TRBJ1-2, is GAGVSQSPSNKVTEKGKDVELRCDPISGHTALYWYRQSLGQGLEFLIYFQGNSAPDKSGLPSDRFSAERTGGSVSTLTIQRTQQEDSAVYLCASSLGQGLGYTFGSGTRLTVV.

This chain uses TRBV6-5 with TRBJ2-3, with a tentative D call TRBD1 (6 bases). With 6 bases removed from V and 0 bases from J, the gap between germline ends came to 13 bases. This CDR3 spans 15 amino acids. The germline CDR1 and CDR2 sequences are MNHEY and SVGAGI. The CDR3 loop is CASSRQASSTDTQYF. CDR3 coding DNA: TGTGCCAGCAGCCGACAGGCCTCTAGCACAGATACGCAGTATTTT.

CDR3 loop: CASGTFYEQYF. CDR3 nucleotides: TGTGCCAGCGGGACTTTTTACGAGCAGTACTTC. V is TRBV12-3 or TRBV12-4 and J is TRBJ2-7; D perhaps matches TRBD2 (6 bases). The germline V and J ends were trimmed by 8 bases and 4 bases, with 9 bases remaining between them. The CDR3 loop spans 11 amino acids.

Comment on this clone: The sample carries other DNA sequences with the same CDR3. The V and J genes are TRBV5-1 and TRBJ2-5, with a possible D match to TRBD1 (6 bases). Trimming left V 2 bases short and J 3 bases short, with 8 bases between. The CDR3 sequence is 13 residues long. The germline CDR1 and CDR2 sequences are SGHRS and YFSETQ. The CDR3 spells CASSFPGEETQYF. The CDR3 region has the DNA TGCGCCAGCAGCTTCCCAGGGGAAGAGACCCAGTACTTC.

The chain joins TRBV4-3 to TRBJ2-1, with 11 bases aligning to TRBD2. The CDR3 covers 16 residues. The V gene end was trimmed by 4 bases and the J gene end by 10 bases; junction bases not matched to a gene: 12. CDR1 and CDR2 (germline): LGHNA, YSLEER. The CDR3 reads CASSRGLAGGVGEQFF. The CDR3 DNA follows: TGCGCCAGCAGCCGAGGACTAGCGGGTGGGGTTGGCGAGCAGTTCTTC.

The gene calls are TRBV5-6 and TRBJ2-7; TRBD1 is a possible D gene (6 bases). V dropped 3 bases and J dropped 2 bases, with 12 bases sitting between them. Germline V CDR1 and CDR2: SGHDT, YYEEEE. The CDR3 has 14 amino acids. This CDR3 reads CASSSRGTTYEQYF. The CDR3 DNA reads TGTGCCAGCAGCTCTAGAGGGACAACCTACGAGCAGTACTTC.

This rearrangement joins TRBV5-1 to TRBJ2-3; D not certain. Between the trimmed V and J ends, which lost 0 bases and 1 base, there was a span of 9 bases. The CDR3 contains 15 residues. CDR1 and CDR2 from the germline V gene are SGHRS and YFSETQ. In nucleotides, the CDR3 is TGCGCCAGCAGCTTGGGAGGTCCGGGCACAGATACGCAGTATTTT. It is translated as CASSLGGPGTDTQYF. Based on the CDR3 plus reference TRBV5-1 and TRBJ2-3, the full variable domain is KAGVTQTPRYLIKTRGQQVTLSCSPISGHRSVSWYQQTPGQGLQFLFEYFSETQRNKGNFPGRFSGRQFSNSRSEMNVSTLELGDSALYLCASSLGGPGTDTQYFGPGTRLTVL.

V usage is TRBV7-3 and J usage is TRBJ2-3; D is perhaps TRBD2 (5 bases). CDR1 and CDR2 from the germline V gene are SGHTA and FQGTGA. This CDR3 has 15 amino acids. Trimming stripped 2 bases from V and 2 bases from J, with 11 bases between. The CDR3 coding sequence is TGTGCCAGCAGCTTAGGCGACTACCCCACAGATACGCAGTATTTT. It specifies CASSLGDYPTDTQYF.

This chain joins TRBV6-5 and TRBJ2-2, with 7 positions matching TRBD2. J was trimmed by 4 bases and V by 4 bases; bases with no gene match: 6. The germline CDR1 and CDR2 sequences are MNHEY and SVGAGI. CDR3 length: 15 residues. CDR3 sequence: CASSLGLGFTGELFF. As DNA, the CDR3 is TGTGCCAGCAGTTTAGGACTAGGGTTCACCGGGGAGCTGTTTTTT.

This clone occurred a few times. V and J are TRBV10-1 and TRBJ1-3; D is undetermined. V lost 0 bases to trimming and J lost 0 bases, with 9 bases between them. Germline V gene sequence: CDR1 WNHNN, CDR2 SYGVQD (reference sequence). CDR3 length: 16 residues. CDR3 region: CASSESAGSSGNTIYF. The CDR3 coding sequence is TGCGCCAGCAGTGAGTCGGCGGGGAGCTCTGGAAACACCATATATTTT.

The chain's CDR3 is CASSPQSPSGGFTGELFF. The CDR3 region has the DNA TGCGCCAGCAGCCCGCAGAGCCCTAGCGGGGGGTTCACCGGGGAGCTGTTTTTT. The gene calls are TRBV5-1 and TRBJ2-2, with 11 bases lining up with TRBD2. Germline values: CDR1 SGHRS, CDR2 YFSETQ. The CDR3 has 18 amino acids. The ends lost 4 bases at V and 4 bases at J; junction bases unmatched: 12. The variable domain in full, with the rest retrieved from reference TRBV5-1 and TRBJ2-2, is KAGVTQTPRYLIKTRGQQVTLSCSPISGHRSVSWYQQTPGQGLQFLFEYFSETQRNKGNFPGRFSGRQFSNSRSEMNVSTLELGDSALYLCASSPQSPSGGFTGELFFGEGSRLTVL.